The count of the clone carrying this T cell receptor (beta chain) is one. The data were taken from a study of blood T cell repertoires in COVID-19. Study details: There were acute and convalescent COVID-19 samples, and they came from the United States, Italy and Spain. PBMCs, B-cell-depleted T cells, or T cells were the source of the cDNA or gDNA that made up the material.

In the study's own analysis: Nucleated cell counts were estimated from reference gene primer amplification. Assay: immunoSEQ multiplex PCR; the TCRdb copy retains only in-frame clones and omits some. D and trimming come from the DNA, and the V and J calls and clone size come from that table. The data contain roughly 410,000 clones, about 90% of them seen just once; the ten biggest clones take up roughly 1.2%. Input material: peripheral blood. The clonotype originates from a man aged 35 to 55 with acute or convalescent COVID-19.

The CDR3, as DNA: TGTGCCAGCAGTTACCTGACAGACGCCTACGAGCAGTACTTC. Translated, it gives CASSYLTDAYEQYF. The genes are TRBV6-2 or TRBV6-3 and TRBJ2-7, with D possibly being TRBD1 (5 bases). The ends were cut back, 2 bases at V and 2 bases at J, with 10 bases in the middle. The germline V gene encodes CDR1 MNHEY and CDR2 SVGEGT. This CDR3 region has 14 residues.